One sample yielded the 26 T cell receptor beta chains listed below, sequenced in a study of Ad26.COV2.S vaccination and SARS-CoV-2 variants. Assay: immunoSEQ multiplex PCR; the TCRdb copy retains only in-frame clones and omits some. The data show 240,000 or so clones, around nine tenths seen once. Indicated treatment: over 15 received Ad26.COV2.S at low or high dose, single or two shots; 5 received placebo; per-sample allocation not given. Repertoires come from day 63 after the first vaccine or placebo injection. The material was peripheral blood, obtained in a trial of Ad26.COV2.S vaccine versus placebo. Receptor source: a person between 18 and 65 years old who received the Ad26.COV2.S COVID-19 vaccine or a placebo.

The genes are TRBV5-5 and TRBJ2-7; TRBD2 agrees at 7 bases. V trimming: 5 bases; J trimming: 0 bases; junction bases outside the gene matches: 8. This CDR3 contains 15 residues. Germline V gene lookup returns CDR1 SGHKS and CDR2 YYEKEE (reference sequence). CDR3 residues: CASSLAAYSSYEQYF. The DNA of the CDR3 is TGTGCCAGCAGTCTAGCGGCCTACAGCTCCTACGAGCAGTACTTC.

The chain recombines TRBV29-1 with TRBJ2-7; D is possibly TRBD1 or TRBD2 (7 bases each). Per germline, CDR1 SQVTM and CDR2 ANQGSEA. The CDR3 sequence is 13 residues long. Deletions cut 7 bases from V and 0 bases from J, with 13 bases between. The CDR3 is CSAQGGSSYEQYF. The CDR3 DNA sequence: TGCAGCGCTCAGGGGGGGAGCTCCTACGAGCAGTACTTC.

This chain links TRBV19 with TRBJ2-2; TRBD1 is a possible D gene (6 bases). V was shortened by 6 bases and J by 6 bases, with 14 bases between the two germline ends. Per germline, CDR1 LNHDA and CDR2 SQIVND (reference sequence). The CDR3 sequence is 14 residues long. CDR3 DNA sequence: TGTGCCAGTAGCCCGGGGCAGGGGCCCGGGGAGCTGTTTTTT. Protein sequence: CASSPGQGPGELFF.

This chain joins TRBV7-9 and TRBJ1-5; the D gene is possibly TRBD1 (5 bases). The CDR3 runs to 14 residues. V was shortened by 3 bases and J by 2 bases, with 8 bases between the two germline ends. From germline, CDR1 is SEHNR and CDR2 FQNEAQ (reference sequence). In nucleotides, the CDR3 is TGTGCCAGCAGCTTGGGCAGGGGCAATCAGCCCCAGCATTTT. It yields the protein CASSLGRGNQPQHF.

This chain uses TRBV28 with TRBJ1-5; D unresolved. This CDR3 contains 12 residues. V lost 6 bases, J lost 9 bases, and 12 bases lay in between. Germline V gene sequence: CDR1 MDHEN, CDR2 SYDVKM. Here the CDR3 DNA reads TGTGCCAGCAGGCCGGGAAGTGGGCCCCAGCATTTT. Its translation: CASRPGSGPQHF.

CDR3 region: CASSTTGYSNQPQHF. The CDR3 DNA is TGTGCCAGCAGTACGACAGGGTATAGCAATCAGCCCCAGCATTTT. This chain connects TRBV3-1 (or the pseudogene TRBV3-2) to TRBJ1-5; 7 nucleotides match TRBD1. The CDR3 runs to 15 residues. Germline trimming cut 6 bases from V and 0 bases from J; bases unmatched to any gene: 5. Germline CDR1 is LGHDT and CDR2 is YNNKEL (reference sequence).

The chain links TRBV9 to TRBJ2-3; D is tentatively TRBD1 or TRBD2 (6 bases each). The germline gives CDR1 SGDLS, CDR2 YYNGEE. The CDR3 runs to 16 residues. Trimming removed 3 bases at V and 0 bases at J, with 14 bases between. CDR3 nucleotide sequence: TGTGCCAGCAGCGAAGAGGGGGGAGGTAGCACAGATACGCAGTATTTT. Translating gives CASSEEGGGSTDTQYF.

The chain carries TRBV29-1 and TRBJ2-3; D uncertain. Per germline, CDR1 SQVTM and CDR2 ANQGSEA. Trimming removed 5 bases at V and 6 bases at J, with 6 bases between. The CDR3 is 10 amino acids. The CDR3: CSVWFDTQYF. The DNA for the CDR3 is TGCAGCGTTTGGTTCGATACGCAGTATTTT.

V and J are TRBV2 and TRBJ1-2; 7 bases are a match to TRBD1. Trimming cost V 8 bases and J 4 bases; bases outside gene matches: 4. The CDR3 loop spans 12 amino acids. Germline V gene data show CDR1 as SNHLY and CDR2 as FYNNEI. CDR3 coding DNA: TGTGCCAGCGGTAGGGACAGCTATGGCTACACCTTC. It yields the protein CASGRDSYGYTF.

The V and J genes are TRBV27 and TRBJ2-1; weak D call: TRBD2 (7 bases). The CDR3 is 14 residues long. Germline values: CDR1 MNHEY, CDR2 SMNVEV (reference sequence). The ends were cut back, 3 bases at V and 7 bases at J, with 13 bases in the middle. Written as DNA, the CDR3 is TGTGCCAGCAGTTTGTGGAGGGGGGGGAATGAGCAGTTCTTC. Translation: CASSLWRGGNEQFF.

This chain links TRBV2 with TRBJ1-5; D not resolved. From germline, CDR1 is SNHLY and CDR2 FYNNEI. V lost 7 bases to trimming and J lost 5 bases, with 12 bases between them. There are 13 residues in the CDR3. The CDR3 DNA reads TGTGCCAGCAAGAGAAGGTTAGATCAGCCCCAGCATTTT. Residues: CASKRRLDQPQHF.

A few counts support this clone. V is TRBV24-1 and J is TRBJ2-1; 13 nucleotides line up with TRBD2. Trimming at V came to 4 bases and at J to 6 bases, leaving 5 bases not matched to a gene. The CDR3 is 16 amino acids. Germline V lookup: CDR1 KGHDR, CDR2 SFDVKD. This chain's CDR3 is CATSDPTSGGANEQFF. The CDR3 region has the DNA TGTGCCACCAGTGACCCTACTAGCGGGGGGGCCAATGAGCAGTTCTTC.

This rearrangement joins TRBV6-6 to TRBJ2-7, with D possibly being TRBD2 (6 bases). The CDR3 loop spans 11 amino acids. Per germline, CDR1 MNHNY and CDR2 SVGAGI (reference sequence). V gave up 2 bases and J gave up 7 bases, with 6 bases separating them. The CDR3 bases are TGTGCCAGCAGTTACGGGGGGGAGCAGTACTTC. Protein: CASSYGGEQYF.

The V and J genes are TRBV18 and TRBJ2-5, with a weak D call TRBD1 (5 bases). The germline CDR1 and CDR2 sequences are KGHSH and LQKENI. The CDR3 spans 16 residues. V lost 0 bases and J 2 bases, leaving 13 bases between the germline ends. The CDR3: CASSPPKSRGQETQYF. CDR3 nucleotides: TGTGCCAGCTCACCACCAAAGAGTAGGGGACAAGAGACCCAGTACTTC. The variable domain in full, completed from reference TRBV18 and TRBJ2-5, reads NAGVMQNPRHLVRRRGQEARLRCSPMKGHSHVYWYRQLPEEGLKFMVYLQKENIIDESGMPKERFSAEFPKEGPSILRIQQVVRGDSAAYFCASSPPKSRGQETQYFGPGTRLLVL.

This clone was detected once. The chain carries TRBV28 and TRBJ2-4; TRBD1 matches 7 bases. Germline V gives CDR1 MDHEN, CDR2 SYDVKM. Unmatched junction bases numbered 7, after V lost 6 bases and J lost 5 bases. The CDR3 totals 14 residues. DNA for the CDR3: TGTGCCAGCAGAAAGACAGGGCTGGAAAACATTCAGTACTTC. This encodes CASRKTGLENIQYF.

This clone was detected a few times. This sequence joins TRBV27 and TRBJ2-7; 10 bases line up with TRBD1. J gave up 3 bases and V 5 bases, and 13 bases lay outside the gene matches. Per the germline V gene, CDR1 is MNHEY and CDR2 is SMNVEV (reference sequence). The CDR3 has 17 amino acids. CDR3 loop: CASSPWDRGPSHYEQYF. The CDR3 bases are TGTGCCAGCAGTCCGTGGGACAGGGGACCAAGTCACTACGAGCAGTACTTC.

This sequence joins TRBV5-1 and TRBJ1-2; 8 bases fit TRBD1. The V segment lost 4 bases and the J segment 6 bases; nucleotides outside the gene matches: 8. The CDR3 is 14 residues long. CDR1 and CDR2 (germline): SGHRS, YFSETQ. CDR3 loop: CASSPTRQGNGYTF. CDR3 nucleotides: TGCGCCAGCAGCCCCACACGACAGGGGAATGGCTACACCTTC.

This clone qualifies as medium-sized. The V gene is TRBV7-6, the J gene TRBJ2-5; D uncertain. In germline, CDR1 is SGHVS, CDR2 FNYEAQ. This CDR3 is built from 14 residues. The V end was cut by 2 bases, the J end by 1 base, with 8 bases between. This chain's CDR3 is CASSLKRVQETQYF. The DNA for the CDR3 is TGTGCCAGCAGCTTAAAAAGGGTCCAAGAGACCCAGTACTTC.

CDR3 DNA: TGTGCCAGCAGCCATGTGGGCACAGATACGCAGTATTTT. Residues: CASSHVGTDTQYF. The chain employs TRBV14 and TRBJ2-3, with no clear D. The CDR3 length is 13 residues. Trimming pared 3 bases from V and 1 base from J, leaving 5 bases between. Germline lookup yields CDR1 SGHDN and CDR2 FVKESK. Combining the CDR3 with reference TRBV14 and TRBJ2-3 gives the whole variable domain EAGVTQFPSHSVIEKGQTVTLRCDPISGHDNLYWYRRVMGKEIKFLLHFVKESKQDESGMPNNRFLAERTGGTYSTLKVQPAELEDSGVYFCASSHVGTDTQYFGPGTRLTVL.

The chain recombines TRBV27 with TRBJ2-7; a weak D match, TRBD2 (6 bases). CDR3 length equals 15 residues. Deletions cut 2 bases from V and 5 bases from J, with 16 bases between. CDR1 and CDR2 (germline): MNHEY, SMNVEV (reference sequence). Here the CDR3 reads CASSLGLGGEHEQYF. The CDR3 DNA sequence: TGTGCCAGCAGTTTAGGGCTCGGAGGGGAACACGAGCAGTACTTC.

The chain is built from TRBV4-3 and TRBJ1-3, with a tentative D call TRBD1 (5 bases). The CDR3 runs 16 residues. V was trimmed by 0 bases and J by 0 bases, leaving 9 bases between them. Germline V gives CDR1 LGHNA, CDR2 YSLEER. CDR3 in amino acids: CASSQEVDSSGNTIYF. The CDR3 DNA sequence: TGCGCCAGCAGCCAAGAAGTAGACAGCTCTGGAAACACCATATATTTT.

The genes are TRBV18 and TRBJ2-7; no definite D call. The CDR3 has 17 residues. The ends were cut back, 4 bases at V and 2 bases at J, with 21 bases in the middle. Germline V gives CDR1 KGHSH, CDR2 LQKENI. CDR3 sequence (DNA): TGTGCCAGCTCACTGTCCCTCCGGGCCTCGGACCCCTACGAGCAGTACTTC. It codes for CASSLSLRASDPYEQYF.

The genes are TRBV19 and TRBJ1-2; no firm D call. The CDR3 spans 13 residues. Germline CDR1 and CDR2: LNHDA and SQIVND (reference sequence). The ends were cut back, 6 bases at V and 5 bases at J, with 13 bases in the middle. CDR3 coding DNA: TGTGCCAGTAGGACTACGGGCGGGTATGGCTACACCTTC. Its protein is CASRTTGGYGYTF.

V is TRBV7-2 and J is TRBJ1-5; D may be TRBD1 (6 bases). CDR1 is SGHTA and CDR2 is FQGNSA in the germline V gene. V lost 5 bases, J lost 3 bases, and 11 bases lay in between. This CDR3 spans 14 amino acids. This CDR3 reads CASSQGQYNQPQHF. The CDR3 DNA reads TGTGCCAGCAGCCAAGGACAGTACAATCAGCCCCAGCATTTT.

The gene calls are TRBV19 and TRBJ1-1, with a tentative D call TRBD1 (5 bases). Per the germline V gene, CDR1 is LNHDA and CDR2 is SQIVND (reference sequence). Trimming took off 5 bases at V and 1 base at J, with 14 bases between the two ends. The CDR3 has 15 residues. The CDR3 loop reads CASSSVPGTNTEAFF. Written as DNA, the CDR3 is TGTGCCAGTAGTTCCGTCCCAGGGACGAACACTGAAGCTTTCTTT.

CDR3: CASTLTGAGETQYF. In DNA form, the CDR3 reads TGCGCCAGCACTCTGACAGGGGCAGGGGAGACCCAGTACTTC. The V and J genes are TRBV5-1 and TRBJ2-5; 8 bases align to TRBD1. CDR3 length equals 14 residues. Losses at the gene ends were 6 bases for V and 5 bases for J; bases not matched to a gene: 9. Germline V lookup: CDR1 SGHRS, CDR2 YFSETQ.